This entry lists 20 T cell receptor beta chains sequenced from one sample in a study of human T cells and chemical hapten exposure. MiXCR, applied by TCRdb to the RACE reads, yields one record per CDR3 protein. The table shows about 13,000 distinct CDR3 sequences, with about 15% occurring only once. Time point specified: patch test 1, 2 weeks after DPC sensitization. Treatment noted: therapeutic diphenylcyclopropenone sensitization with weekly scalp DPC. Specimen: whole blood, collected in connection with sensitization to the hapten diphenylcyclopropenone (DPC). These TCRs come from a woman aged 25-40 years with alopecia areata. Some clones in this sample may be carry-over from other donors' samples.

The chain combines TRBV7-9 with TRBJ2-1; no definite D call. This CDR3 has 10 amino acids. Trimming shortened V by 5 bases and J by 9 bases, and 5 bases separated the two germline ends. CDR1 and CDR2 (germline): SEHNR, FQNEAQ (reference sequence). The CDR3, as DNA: TGTGCCAGCAGCCCCTCTGAGCAGTTCTTC. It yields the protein CASSPSEQFF.

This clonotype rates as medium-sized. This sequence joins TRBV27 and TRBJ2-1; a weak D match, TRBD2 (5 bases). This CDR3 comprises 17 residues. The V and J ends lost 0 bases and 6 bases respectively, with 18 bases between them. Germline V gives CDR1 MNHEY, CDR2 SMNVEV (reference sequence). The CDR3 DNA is TGTGCCAGCAGTTTATCGGAACCCGGGATGAAAGTCAATGAGCAGTTCTTC. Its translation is CASSLSEPGMKVNEQFF.

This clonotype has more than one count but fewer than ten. The CDR3, as DNA: TGTGCCAGCAGCTTAGATCACTCCTATGGCTACACCTTC. It translates to CASSLDHSYGYTF. This chain uses TRBV7-2 with TRBJ1-2; D is ambiguous. Trimming took off 1 base at V and 4 bases at J, with 7 bases between the two ends. This CDR3 comprises 13 residues. Germline loops: CDR1 SGHTA, CDR2 FQGNSA.

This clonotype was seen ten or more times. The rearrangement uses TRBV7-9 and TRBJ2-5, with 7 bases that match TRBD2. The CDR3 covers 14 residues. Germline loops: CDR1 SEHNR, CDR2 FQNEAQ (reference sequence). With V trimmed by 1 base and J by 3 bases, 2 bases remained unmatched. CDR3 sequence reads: CASSLGLAEETQYF. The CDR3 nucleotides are TGTGCCAGCAGCTTAGGACTAGCAGAAGAGACCCAGTACTTC.

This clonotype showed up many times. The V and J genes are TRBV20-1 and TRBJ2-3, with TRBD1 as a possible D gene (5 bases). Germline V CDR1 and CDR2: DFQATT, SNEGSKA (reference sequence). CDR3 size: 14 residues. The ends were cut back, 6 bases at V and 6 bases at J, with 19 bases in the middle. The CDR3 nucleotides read TGCAGTGCCCCTGGGGCTAGTGGTTCTGATACGCAGTATTTT. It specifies CSAPGASGSDTQYF.

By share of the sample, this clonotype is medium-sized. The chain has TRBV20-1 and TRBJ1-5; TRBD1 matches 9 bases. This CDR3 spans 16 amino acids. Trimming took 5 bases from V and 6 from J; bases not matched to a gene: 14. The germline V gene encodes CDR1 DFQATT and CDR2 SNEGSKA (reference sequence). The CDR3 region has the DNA TGCAGTGCTCAACAGATAACAGGGGGCGCAGCTCAGCCCCAGCATTTT. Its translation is CSAQQITGGAAQPQHF.

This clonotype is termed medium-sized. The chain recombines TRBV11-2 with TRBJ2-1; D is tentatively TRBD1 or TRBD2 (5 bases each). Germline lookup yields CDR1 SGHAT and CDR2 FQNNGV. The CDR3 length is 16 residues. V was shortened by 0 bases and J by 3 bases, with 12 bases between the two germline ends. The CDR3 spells CASSLDRRGYYNEQFF. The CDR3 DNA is TGTGCCAGCAGCTTAGACCGCCGGGGCTACTACAATGAGCAGTTCTTC.

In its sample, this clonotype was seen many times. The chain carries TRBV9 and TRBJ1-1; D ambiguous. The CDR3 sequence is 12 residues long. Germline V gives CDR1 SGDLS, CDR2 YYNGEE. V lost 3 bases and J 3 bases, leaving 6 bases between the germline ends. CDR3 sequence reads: CASSDADTEAFF. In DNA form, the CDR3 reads TGTGCCAGCAGCGACGCGGACACTGAAGCTTTCTTT.

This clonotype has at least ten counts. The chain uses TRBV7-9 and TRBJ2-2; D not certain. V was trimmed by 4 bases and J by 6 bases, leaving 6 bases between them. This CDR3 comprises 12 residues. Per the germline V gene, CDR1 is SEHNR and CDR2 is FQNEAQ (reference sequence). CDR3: CASSSVSGELFF. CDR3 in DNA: TGTGCCAGCAGCTCCGTCTCCGGGGAGCTGTTTTTT.

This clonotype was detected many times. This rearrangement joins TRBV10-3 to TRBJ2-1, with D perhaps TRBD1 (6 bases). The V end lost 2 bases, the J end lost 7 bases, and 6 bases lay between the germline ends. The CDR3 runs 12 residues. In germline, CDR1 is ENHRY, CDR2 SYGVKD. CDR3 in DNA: TGTGCCATCAGTGAGACAGGGAATGAGCAGTTCTTC. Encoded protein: CAISETGNEQFF.

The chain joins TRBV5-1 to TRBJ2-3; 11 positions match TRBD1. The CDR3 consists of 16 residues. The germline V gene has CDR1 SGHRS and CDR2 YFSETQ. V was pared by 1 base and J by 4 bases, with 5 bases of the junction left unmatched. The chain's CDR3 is CASSLSGTGGADTQYF. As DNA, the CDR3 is TGCGCCAGCAGCTTGTCCGGGACAGGGGGTGCAGATACGCAGTATTTT.

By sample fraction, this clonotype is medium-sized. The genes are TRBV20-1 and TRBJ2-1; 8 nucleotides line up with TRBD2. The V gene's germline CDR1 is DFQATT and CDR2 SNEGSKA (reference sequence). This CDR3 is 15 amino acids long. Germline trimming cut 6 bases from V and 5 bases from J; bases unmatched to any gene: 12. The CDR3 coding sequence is TGCAGTGCCAAGCACTTAGCGGGACTCCACAATGAGCAGTTCTTC. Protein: CSAKHLAGLHNEQFF.

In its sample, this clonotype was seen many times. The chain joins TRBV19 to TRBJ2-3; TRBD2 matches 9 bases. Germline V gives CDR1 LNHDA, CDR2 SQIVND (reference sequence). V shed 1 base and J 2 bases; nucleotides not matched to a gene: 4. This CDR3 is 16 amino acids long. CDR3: CASSIVAGVVTDTQYF. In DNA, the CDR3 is TGTGCCAGTAGTATAGTAGCGGGGGTGGTCACAGATACGCAGTATTTT.

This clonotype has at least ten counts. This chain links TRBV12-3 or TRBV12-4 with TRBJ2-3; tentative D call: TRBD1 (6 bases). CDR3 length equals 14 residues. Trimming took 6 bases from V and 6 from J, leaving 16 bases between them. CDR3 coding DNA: TGTGCCAGCAGCCCGCCAGGGGCAGGGGATACGCAGTATTTT. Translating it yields CASSPPGAGDTQYF.

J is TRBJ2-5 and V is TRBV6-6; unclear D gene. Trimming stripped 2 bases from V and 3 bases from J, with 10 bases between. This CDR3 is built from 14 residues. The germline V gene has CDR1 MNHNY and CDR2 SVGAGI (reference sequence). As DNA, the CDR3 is TGTGCCAGCAGTTACCTGGGCTTGGAAGAGACCCAGTACTTC. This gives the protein CASSYLGLEETQYF.

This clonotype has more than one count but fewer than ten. The CDR3 loop reads CASSVVPAFF. The DNA of the CDR3 is TGTGCCAGCAGCGTAGTGCCCGCTTTCTTT. The chain recombines TRBV9 with TRBJ1-1; D is uncertain. V was cut by 0 bases and J by 11 bases, with 5 bases left in between. The CDR3 is 10 amino acids. Looked up from germline, CDR1 is SGDLS and CDR2 is YYNGEE. The variable domain in full, with the rest retrieved from reference TRBV9 and TRBJ1-1, is DSGVTQTPKHLITATGQRVTLRCSPRSGDLSVYWYQQSLDQGLQFLIQYYNGEERAKGNILERFSAQQFPDLHSELNLSSLELGDSALYFCASSVVPAFFGQGTRLTVV.

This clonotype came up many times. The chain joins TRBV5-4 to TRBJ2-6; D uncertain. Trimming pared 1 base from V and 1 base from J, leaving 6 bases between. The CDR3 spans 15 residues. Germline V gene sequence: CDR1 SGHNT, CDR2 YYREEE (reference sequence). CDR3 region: CASSLKGSGANVLTF. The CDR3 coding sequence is TGTGCCAGCAGCTTGAAAGGATCTGGGGCCAACGTCCTGACTTTC.

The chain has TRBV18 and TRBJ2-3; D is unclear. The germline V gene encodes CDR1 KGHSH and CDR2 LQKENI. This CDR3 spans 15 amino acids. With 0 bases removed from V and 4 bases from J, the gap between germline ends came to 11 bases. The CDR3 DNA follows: TGTGCCAGCTCACCACCGTCCACGGCGTCAGATACGCAGTATTTT. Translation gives CASSPPSTASDTQYF. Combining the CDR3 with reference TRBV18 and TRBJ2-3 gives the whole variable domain NAGVMQNPRHLVRRRGQEARLRCSPMKGHSHVYWYRQLPEEGLKFMVYLQKENIIDESGMPKERFSAEFPKEGPSILRIQQVVRGDSAAYFCASSPPSTASDTQYFGPGTRLTVL.

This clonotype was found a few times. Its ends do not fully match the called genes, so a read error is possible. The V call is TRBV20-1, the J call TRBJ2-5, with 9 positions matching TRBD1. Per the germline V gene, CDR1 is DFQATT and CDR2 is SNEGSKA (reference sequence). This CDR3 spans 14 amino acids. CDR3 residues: CSARDRTGEETKYF. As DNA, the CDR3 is TGCAGTGCTAGAGATAGGACAGGGGAGGAGACCAAGTACTTC.

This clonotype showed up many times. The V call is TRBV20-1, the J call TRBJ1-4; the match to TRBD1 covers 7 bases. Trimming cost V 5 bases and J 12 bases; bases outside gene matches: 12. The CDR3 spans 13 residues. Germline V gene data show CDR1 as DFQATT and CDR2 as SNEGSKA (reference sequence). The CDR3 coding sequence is TGCAGTGCTCCCCGAGGCAGGGGGACAGAACTGTTTTTT. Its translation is CSAPRGRGTELFF.